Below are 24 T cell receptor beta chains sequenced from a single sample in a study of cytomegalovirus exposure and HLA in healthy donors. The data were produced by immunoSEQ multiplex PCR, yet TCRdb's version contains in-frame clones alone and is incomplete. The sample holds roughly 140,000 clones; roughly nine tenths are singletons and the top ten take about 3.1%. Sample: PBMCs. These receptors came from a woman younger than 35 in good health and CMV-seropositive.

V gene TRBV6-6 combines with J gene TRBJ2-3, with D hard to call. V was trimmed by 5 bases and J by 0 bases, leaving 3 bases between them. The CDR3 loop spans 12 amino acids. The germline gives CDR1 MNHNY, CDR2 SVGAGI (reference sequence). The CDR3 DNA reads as TGTGCCAGCAGTCCTAGCACAGATACGCAGTATTTT. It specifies CASSPSTDTQYF.

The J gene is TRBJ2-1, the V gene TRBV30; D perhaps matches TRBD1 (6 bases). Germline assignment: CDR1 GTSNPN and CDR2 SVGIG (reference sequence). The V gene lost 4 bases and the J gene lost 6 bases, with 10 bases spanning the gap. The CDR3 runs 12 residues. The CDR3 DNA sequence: TGTGCCTGGACAGGGGCTGGCAATGAGCAGTTCTTC. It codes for CAWTGAGNEQFF.

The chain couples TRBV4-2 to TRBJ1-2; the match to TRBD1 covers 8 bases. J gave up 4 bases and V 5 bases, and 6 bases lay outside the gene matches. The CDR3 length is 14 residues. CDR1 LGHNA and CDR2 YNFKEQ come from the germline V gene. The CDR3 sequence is CASSYQGAVYGYTF. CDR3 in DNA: TGTGCCAGCAGCTACCAGGGGGCCGTCTATGGCTACACCTTC.

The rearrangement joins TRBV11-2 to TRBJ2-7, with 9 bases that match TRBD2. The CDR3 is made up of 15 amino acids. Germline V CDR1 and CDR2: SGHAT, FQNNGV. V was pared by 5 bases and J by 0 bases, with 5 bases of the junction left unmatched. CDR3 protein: CASSQTSGYSYEQYF. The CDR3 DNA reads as TGTGCCAGCAGCCAGACTAGCGGTTACTCCTACGAGCAGTACTTC.

The CDR3 is CASSKGAWGSGEKLFF. The CDR3 nucleotides are TGTGCCAGCAGCAAGGGGGCGTGGGGGAGCGGTGAAAAACTGTTTTTT. The V and J genes are TRBV9 and TRBJ1-4; 7 positions match TRBD1. Germline V gene data show CDR1 as SGDLS and CDR2 as YYNGEE. The J segment lost 7 bases and the V segment lost 4 bases, leaving 13 bases of the junction unmatched. The CDR3 sequence is 16 residues long. Looking up the rest from reference TRBV9 and TRBJ1-4 gives the full variable domain: DSGVTQTPKHLITATGQRVTLRCSPRSGDLSVYWYQQSLDQGLQFLIQYYNGEERAKGNILERFSAQQFPDLHSELNLSSLELGDSALYFCASSKGAWGSGEKLFFGSGTQLSVL.

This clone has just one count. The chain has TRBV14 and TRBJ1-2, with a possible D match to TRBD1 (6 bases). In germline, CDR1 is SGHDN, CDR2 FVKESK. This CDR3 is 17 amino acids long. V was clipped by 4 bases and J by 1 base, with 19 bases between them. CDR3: CASSRGQGSIGNYGYTF. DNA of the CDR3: TGTGCCAGCAGCCGGGGACAAGGAAGCATCGGTAACTATGGCTACACCTTC. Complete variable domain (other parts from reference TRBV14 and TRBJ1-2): EAGVTQFPSHSVIEKGQTVTLRCDPISGHDNLYWYRRVMGKEIKFLLHFVKESKQDESGMPNNRFLAERTGGTYSTLKVQPAELEDSGVYFCASSRGQGSIGNYGYTFGSGTRLTVV.

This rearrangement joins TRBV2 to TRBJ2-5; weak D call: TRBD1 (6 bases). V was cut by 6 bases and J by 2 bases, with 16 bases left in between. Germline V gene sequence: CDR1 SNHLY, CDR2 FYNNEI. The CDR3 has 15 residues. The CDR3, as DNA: TGTGCCAGCAGCCCGACAGGAGTTCATCAAGAGACCCAGTACTTC. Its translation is CASSPTGVHQETQYF.

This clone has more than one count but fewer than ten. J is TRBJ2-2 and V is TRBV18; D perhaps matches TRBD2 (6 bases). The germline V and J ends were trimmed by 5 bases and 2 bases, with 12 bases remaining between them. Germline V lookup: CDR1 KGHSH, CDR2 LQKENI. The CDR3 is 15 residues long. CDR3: CASSGGTVNTGELFF. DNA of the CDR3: TGTGCCAGCTCAGGCGGGACCGTTAACACCGGGGAGCTGTTTTTT.

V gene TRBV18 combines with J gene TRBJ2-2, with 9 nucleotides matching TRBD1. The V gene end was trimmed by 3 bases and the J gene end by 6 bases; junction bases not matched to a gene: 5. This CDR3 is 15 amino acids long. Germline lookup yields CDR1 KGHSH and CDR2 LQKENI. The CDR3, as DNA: TGTGCCAGCTCACCTCGGACAGGGGTGGCCGGGGAGCTGTTTTTT. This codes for CASSPRTGVAGELFF.

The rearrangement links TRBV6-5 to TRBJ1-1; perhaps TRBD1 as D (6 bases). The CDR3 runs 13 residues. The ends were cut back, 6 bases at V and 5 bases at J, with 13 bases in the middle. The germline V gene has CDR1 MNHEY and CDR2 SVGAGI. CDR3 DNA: TGTGCCAGCAGGAGGATCCAGGGGACTGAAGCTTTCTTT. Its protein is CASRRIQGTEAFF.

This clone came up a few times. CDR3 amino acids: CASSPDGAQGNQPQHF. The CDR3 DNA reads TGTGCCAGCAGCCCCGACGGGGCGCAGGGGAATCAGCCCCAGCATTTT. The chain employs TRBV5-5 and TRBJ1-5, with D possibly being TRBD1 (6 bases). Trimming took off 4 bases at V and 4 bases at J, with 18 bases between the two ends. The CDR3 runs 16 residues. Germline V CDR1 and CDR2: SGHKS, YYEKEE (reference sequence).

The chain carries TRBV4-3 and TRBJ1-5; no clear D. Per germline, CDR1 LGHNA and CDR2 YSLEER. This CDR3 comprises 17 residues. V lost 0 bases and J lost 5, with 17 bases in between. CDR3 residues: CASSQDRGQEGDQPQHF. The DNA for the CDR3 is TGCGCCAGCAGCCAAGATCGTGGGCAGGAGGGCGATCAGCCCCAGCATTTT.

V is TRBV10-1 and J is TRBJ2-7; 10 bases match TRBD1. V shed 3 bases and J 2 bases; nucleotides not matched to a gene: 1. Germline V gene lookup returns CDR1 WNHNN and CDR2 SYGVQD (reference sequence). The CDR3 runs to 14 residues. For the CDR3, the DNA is TGCGCCAGCAGTGAAGGGACAGGGGCCTACGAGCAGTACTTC. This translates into CASSEGTGAYEQYF.

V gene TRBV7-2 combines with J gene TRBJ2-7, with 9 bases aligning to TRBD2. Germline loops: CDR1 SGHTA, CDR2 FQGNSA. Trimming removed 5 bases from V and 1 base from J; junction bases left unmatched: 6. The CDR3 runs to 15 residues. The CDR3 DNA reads TGTGCCAGCAGCGCTGTAGCGGGAGATTCCTACGAGCAGTACTTC. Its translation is CASSAVAGDSYEQYF. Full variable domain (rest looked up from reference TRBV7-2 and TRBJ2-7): GAGVSQSPSNKVTEKGKDVELRCDPISGHTALYWYRQSLGQGLEFLIYFQGNSAPDKSGLPSDRFSAERTGGSVSTLTIQRTQQEDSAVYLCASSAVAGDSYEQYFGPGTRLTVT.

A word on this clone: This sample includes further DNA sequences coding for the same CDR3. The CDR3 DNA sequence: TGTGCCACCAGCAGAGATCGCGGGTCCTATGGCTACACCTTC. It specifies CATSRDRGSYGYTF. This chain uses TRBV15 with TRBJ1-2; D remains ambiguous. Germline loops: CDR1 LNHNV, CDR2 YYDKDF (reference sequence). The CDR3 has 14 residues. The ends were cut back, 0 bases at V and 4 bases at J, with 9 bases in the middle.

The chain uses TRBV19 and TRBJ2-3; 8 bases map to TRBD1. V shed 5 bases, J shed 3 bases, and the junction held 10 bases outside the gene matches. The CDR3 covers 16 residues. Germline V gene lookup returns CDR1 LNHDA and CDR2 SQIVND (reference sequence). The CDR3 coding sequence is TGTGCCAGTAGTCCCCGGACAGGGTTGGTTACAGATACGCAGTATTTT. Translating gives CASSPRTGLVTDTQYF.

CDR3 in DNA: TGCGCCTGTTCAACCGGGACAGGGGTGGTGGGCACAGATACGCAGTATTTT. This encodes CACSTGTGVVGTDTQYF. This chain connects TRBV4-1 to TRBJ2-3, with 10 bases aligning to TRBD1. Germline-derived CDR1 and CDR2 are MGHRA and YSYEKL. The length of the CDR3 is 17 residues. J was trimmed by 1 base and V by 11 bases; bases with no gene match: 15.

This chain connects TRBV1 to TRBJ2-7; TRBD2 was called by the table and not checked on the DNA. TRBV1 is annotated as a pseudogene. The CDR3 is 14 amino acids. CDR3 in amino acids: CTSSRLAEGYEQYF. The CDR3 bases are TGCACCAGCAGCCGACTAGCGGAGGGATACGAGCAGTACTTC.

CDR3 coding DNA: TGCGCCAGCAGCCAAGTTTATGGGAGTCCCGGGGAGCTGTTTTTT. Amino acids: CASSQVYGSPGELFF. This chain uses TRBV4-1 with TRBJ2-2; tentative D call: TRBD2 (5 bases). CDR1 is MGHRA and CDR2 is YSYEKL in the germline V gene. V was pared by 1 base and J by 6 bases, with 12 bases between. The CDR3 spans 15 residues.

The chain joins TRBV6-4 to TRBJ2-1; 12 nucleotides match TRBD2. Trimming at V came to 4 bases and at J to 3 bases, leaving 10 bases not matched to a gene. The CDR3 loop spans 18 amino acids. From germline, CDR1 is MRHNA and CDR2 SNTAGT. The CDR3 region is CASSATSGRGGIYNEQFF. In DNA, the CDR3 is TGTGCCAGCAGTGCGACTAGCGGGAGAGGGGGAATCTACAATGAGCAGTTCTTC.

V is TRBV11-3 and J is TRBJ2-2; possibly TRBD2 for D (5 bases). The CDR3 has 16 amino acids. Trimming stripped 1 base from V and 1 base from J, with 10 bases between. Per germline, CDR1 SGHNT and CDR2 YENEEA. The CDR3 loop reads CASSLVLVGNTGELFF. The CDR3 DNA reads TGTGCCAGCAGCTTAGTACTAGTGGGGAACACCGGGGAGCTGTTTTTT.

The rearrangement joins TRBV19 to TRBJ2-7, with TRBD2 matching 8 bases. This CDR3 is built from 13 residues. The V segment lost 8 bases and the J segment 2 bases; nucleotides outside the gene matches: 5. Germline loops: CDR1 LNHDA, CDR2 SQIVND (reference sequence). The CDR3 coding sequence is TGTGCCAGTGGACTAGCCGGCACCTACGAGCAGTACTTC. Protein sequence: CASGLAGTYEQYF.

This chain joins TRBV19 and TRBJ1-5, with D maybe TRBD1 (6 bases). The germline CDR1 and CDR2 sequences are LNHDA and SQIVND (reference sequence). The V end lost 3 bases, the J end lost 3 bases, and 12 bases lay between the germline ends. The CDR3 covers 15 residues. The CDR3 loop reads CASSIYRAPNQPQHF. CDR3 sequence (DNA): TGTGCCAGTAGTATCTACAGGGCCCCCAATCAGCCCCAGCATTTT.

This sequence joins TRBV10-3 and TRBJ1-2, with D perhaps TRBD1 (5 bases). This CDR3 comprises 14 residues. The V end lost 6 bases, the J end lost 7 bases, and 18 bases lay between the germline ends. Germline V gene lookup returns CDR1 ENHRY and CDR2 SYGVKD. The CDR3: CAISDGSGPGGYTF. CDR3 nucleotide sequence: TGTGCCATCAGCGATGGTTCAGGGCCGGGTGGCTACACCTTC.